This is a list of T cell receptor beta chains from one sample in a study of tumor-infiltrating lymphocytes in localized non-small cell lung cancer. Sequencing was performed with immunoSEQ multiplex PCR; in TCRdb, only in-frame clones are kept and a portion is missing. The sample gives a few thousand clones, around 50% of which show up once; over 20% is in the top ten. Sequencing was done on a sample of uninvolved lung tissue not adjacent to the tumor. The receptors were gathered from a human donor with non-small cell lung cancer. Both conserved end residues are part of each CDR3. The D gene is left open where the match is weak. The listing skips clone size in some rows; elsewhere it reads once, few, many or a size class.

V	size	J	D	CDR3	DNA
TRBV4-3	-	TRBJ1-1	-	CASGNVHGPAEAFF	TGCGCCAGCGGAAACGTTCATGGGCCCGCTGAAGCTTTCTTT
TRBV2	-	TRBJ1-1	-	CASTRTAMNTEAFF	TGTGCCAGCACCAGGACAGCGATGAACACTGAAGCTTTCTTT
TRBV2	-	TRBJ2-7	-	CASSVDHYEQYF	TGTGCCAGCAGTGTAGACCACTACGAGCAGTACTTC
TRBV30	-	TRBJ1-1	-	CAWRPDSTEAFF	TGTGCCTGGAGGCCCGACAGCACTGAAGCTTTCTTT
TRBV6-1	-	TRBJ1-5	-	CASSEGVGLSNQPQHF	TGTGCCAGCAGTGAAGGGGTGGGACTTAGCAATCAGCCCCAGCATTTT
TRBV14	-	TRBJ2-7	-	CASSQDWDSYEQYF	TGTGCCAGCAGCCAAGATTGGGACTCCTACGAGCAGTACTTC
TRBV5-4	few	TRBJ2-5	TRBD1	CASSFAPDREETQYF	TGTGCCAGCAGTTTCGCACCAGACAGGGAAGAGACCCAGTACTTC
TRBV7-8	few	TRBJ2-7	-	CASSPTGAYEQYF	TGTGCCAGCAGCCCCACGGGCGCCTACGAGCAGTACTTC
TRBV30	few	TRBJ2-7	TRBD1	CAWSAGGYEQYF	TGTGCCTGGAGTGCAGGGGGCTACGAGCAGTACTTC
TRBV6-6	few	TRBJ2-3	-	CASSLTGRATDTQYF	TGTGCCAGCAGTCTGACAGGGAGGGCGACAGATACGCAGTATTTT
TRBV5-4	few	TRBJ2-6	-	CASSLGVSGAGANVLTF	TGTGCCAGCAGCTTGGGAGTGTCTGGGGCTGGGGCCAACGTCCTGACTTTC
TRBV11-2	few	TRBJ1-3	-	CASSSLQGSGNTIYF	TGTGCCAGCAGCTCCCTACAGGGCTCTGGAAACACCATATATTTT
TRBV30	few	TRBJ2-1	TRBD2	CASSLAGLDEQFF	TGTGCCTCTTCTCTAGCGGGATTGGATGAGCAGTTCTTC
TRBV20-1	-	TRBJ1-3	-	CSALTGNTIYF	TGCAGTGCGCTTACCGGAAACACCATATATTTT
TRBV9	-	TRBJ2-3	-	CASSPQVLASDTQYF	TGTGCCAGCAGCCCCCAGGTGCTAGCCTCAGATACGCAGTATTTT
TRBV11-2	-	TRBJ2-7	TRBD2	CASRMGGRNEQYF	TGTGCCAGCCGAATGGGCGGGAGGAACGAGCAGTACTTC
TRBV28	once	TRBJ1-2	-	CASSLMLNYGYTF	TGTGCCAGCAGTTTAATGCTAAACTATGGCTACACCTTC
TRBV5-1	-	TRBJ2-3	-	CASSLATDTSFTDTQYF	TGCGCCAGCAGCTTGGCGACGGATACTTCCTTCACAGATACGCAGTATTTT
TRBV11-1	-	TRBJ1-5	-	CASSLSGDQPQHF	TGTGCCAGCAGCTTATCCGGGGATCAGCCCCAGCATTTT
TRBV19	-	TRBJ1-5	-	CASARGAYQPQHF	TGTGCCAGTGCTAGGGGCGCCTATCAGCCCCAGCATTTT
TRBV7-2	-	TRBJ2-6	-	CASSLEGSLRANVLTF	TGTGCCAGCAGCTTAGAAGGGTCTCTGAGGGCCAACGTCCTGACTTTC
TRBV7-2	-	TRBJ1-2	TRBD1	CANTPGTGEYGYTF	TGTGCCAACACTCCCGGGACAGGTGAATATGGCTACACCTTC
TRBV6-5	-	TRBJ2-1	TRBD1	CASSFTDRGNEQFF	TGTGCCAGCAGTTTTACGGACAGGGGGAATGAGCAGTTCTTC
TRBV29-1	-	TRBJ2-7	TRBD1	CSVEGRGGGYEQYF	TGCAGCGTCGAGGGCCGAGGGGGCGGGTACGAGCAGTACTTC
TRBV5-1	-	TRBJ2-7	-	CASNRGDRTTSYEQYF	TGCGCCAGCAACCGGGGGGACAGGACCACCTCCTACGAGCAGTACTTC
TRBV11-2	few	TRBJ2-3	TRBD2	CASSVLAGGGDTQYF	TGTGCCAGCAGCGTACTAGCGGGAGGGGGCGATACGCAGTATTTT
TRBV30	-	TRBJ1-5	-	CAWNTRGAQAQHF	TGTGCCTGGAACACCCGGGGGGCCCAGGCCCAGCATTTT
TRBV9	-	TRBJ2-7	-	CASSVATGDYEQYF	TGTGCCAGCAGCGTAGCGACTGGGGACTACGAGCAGTACTTC
TRBV6-5	-	TRBJ2-1	-	CASSAGTQNEQFF	TGTGCCAGCAGTGCCGGGACACAGAATGAGCAGTTCTTC
TRBV5-4	few	TRBJ2-7	-	CASSKDRFSYEQYF	TGTGCCAGCAGCAAAGACAGGTTCTCCTACGAGCAGTACTTC
TRBV6-6	-	TRBJ2-1	-	CASRTGLTVSYNEQFF	TGTGCCAGCAGAACAGGACTAACCGTTTCCTACAATGAGCAGTTCTTC
TRBV9	few	TRBJ2-3	TRBD2	CASSVETSGRAADTQYF	TGTGCCAGCAGCGTAGAAACTAGCGGGAGGGCCGCAGATACGCAGTATTTT
TRBV19	-	TRBJ2-5	-	CATTQTGLGTQYF	TGTGCCACTACACAGACAGGACTTGGTACCCAGTACTTC
TRBV20-1	few	TRBJ2-7	-	CSASRPREQYF	TGCAGTGCTAGTCGCCCGCGAGAGCAGTACTTC
TRBV13	few	TRBJ2-5	-	CASSPWGGGKQETQYF	TGTGCCAGCAGCCCGTGGGGGGGCGGCAAACAAGAGACCCAGTACTTC
TRBV9	-	TRBJ1-2	TRBD1	CASSVGGQGGLGYGYTF	TGTGCCAGCAGCGTCGGGGGACAGGGTGGTTTGGGATATGGCTACACCTTC
TRBV29-1	-	TRBJ1-2	TRBD1	CSSLRGTGYTF	TGCAGCTCCCTGCGCGGGACAGGATACACCTTC
TRBV28	-	TRBJ2-7	TRBD2	CASSALAGWYEQYF	TGTGCCAGCAGCGCCCTAGCGGGATGGTACGAGCAGTACTTC
TRBV6-5	-	TRBJ2-3	-	CASSYDGKTQYF	TGTGCCAGCAGTTACGATGGTAAAACGCAGTATTTT
TRBV5-1	-	TRBJ2-7	-	CASSLSGKETYEQYF	TGCGCCAGCAGCTTGTCGGGGAAGGAGACCTACGAGCAGTACTTC
TRBV19	medium-sized	TRBJ2-5	-	CASSSGLETQYF	TGTGCCAGTAGTTCGGGACTAGAGACCCAGTACTTC
TRBV6-1	few	TRBJ2-5	-	CASSRQETQYF	TGTGCCAGCAGTCGTCAAGAGACCCAGTACTTC
TRBV2	-	TRBJ2-7	TRBD2	CASNKGLAAWEQYF	TGTGCCAGCAATAAAGGACTAGCGGCTTGGGAGCAGTACTTC
TRBV7-2	-	TRBJ2-5	TRBD1	CASSRDRAAETQYF	TGTGCCAGCAGCCGGGACAGGGCGGCAGAGACCCAGTACTTC
TRBV27	-	TRBJ2-2	-	CASSLSNNLVAAGELFF	TGTGCCAGCAGTTTATCGAACAATCTCGTCGCGGCCGGGGAGCTGTTTTTT
TRBV7-2	-	TRBJ2-3	TRBD2	CASSLVGEGGRTDTQYF	TGTGCCAGCAGCTTAGTGGGGGAGGGAGGTCGGACAGATACGCAGTATTTT
TRBV2	once	TRBJ1-5	-	CASSERAENQPQHF	TGTGCCAGCAGTGAAAGGGCAGAAAATCAGCCCCAGCATTTT